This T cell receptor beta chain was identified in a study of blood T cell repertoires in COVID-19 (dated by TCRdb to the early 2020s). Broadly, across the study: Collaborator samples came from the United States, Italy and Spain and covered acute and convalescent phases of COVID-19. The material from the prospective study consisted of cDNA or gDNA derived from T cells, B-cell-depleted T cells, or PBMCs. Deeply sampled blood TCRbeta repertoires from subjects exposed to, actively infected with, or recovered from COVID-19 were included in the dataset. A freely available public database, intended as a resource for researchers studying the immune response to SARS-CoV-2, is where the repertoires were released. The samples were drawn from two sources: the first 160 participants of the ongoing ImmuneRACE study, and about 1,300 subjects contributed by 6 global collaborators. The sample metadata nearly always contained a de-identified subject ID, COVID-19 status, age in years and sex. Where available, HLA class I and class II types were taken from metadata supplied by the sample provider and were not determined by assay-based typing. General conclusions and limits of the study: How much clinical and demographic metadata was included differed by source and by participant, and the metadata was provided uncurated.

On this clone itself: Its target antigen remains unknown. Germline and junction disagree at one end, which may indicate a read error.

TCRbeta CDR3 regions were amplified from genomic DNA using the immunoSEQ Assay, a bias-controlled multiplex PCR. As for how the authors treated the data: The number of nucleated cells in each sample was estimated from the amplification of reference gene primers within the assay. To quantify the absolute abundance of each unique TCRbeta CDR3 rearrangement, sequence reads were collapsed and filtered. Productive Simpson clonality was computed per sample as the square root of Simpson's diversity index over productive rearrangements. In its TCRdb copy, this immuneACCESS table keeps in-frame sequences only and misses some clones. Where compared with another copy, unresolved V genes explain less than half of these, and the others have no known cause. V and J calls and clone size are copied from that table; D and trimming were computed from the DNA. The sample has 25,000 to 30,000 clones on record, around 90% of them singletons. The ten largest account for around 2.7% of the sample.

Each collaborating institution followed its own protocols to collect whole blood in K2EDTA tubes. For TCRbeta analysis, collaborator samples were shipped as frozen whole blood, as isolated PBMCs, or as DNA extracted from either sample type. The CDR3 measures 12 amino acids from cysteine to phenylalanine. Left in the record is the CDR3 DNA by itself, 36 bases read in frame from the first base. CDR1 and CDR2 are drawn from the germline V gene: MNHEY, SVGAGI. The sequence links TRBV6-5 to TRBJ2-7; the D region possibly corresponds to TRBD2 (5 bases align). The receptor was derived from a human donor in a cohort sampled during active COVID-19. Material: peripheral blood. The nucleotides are TGTGCCAGCAGGAACCATGAGGGAGCCCCATTCTTC. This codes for CASRNHEGAPFF.